This record covers a single T cell receptor (beta chain). This entry belongs to a study of technical replicates of blood from a few donors. Sequencing was performed with immunoSEQ multiplex PCR; in TCRdb, only in-frame clones are kept and a portion is missing. Of 60,000 to 85,000 clones listed, roughly 90% are singletons. This CDR3 is 15 amino acids long. The ends lost 4 bases at V and 6 bases at J; junction bases unmatched: 8. Germline V gene lookup returns CDR1 SEHNR and CDR2 FQNEAQ (reference sequence). The receptor comes from a human donor in good health. The sample consisted of T cells isolated from PBMCs. V gene TRBV7-9 combines with J gene TRBJ2-3; TRBD2 matches 9 bases. The CDR3 sequence: CASSSPSGEGDTQYF. The CDR3 region has the DNA TGTGCCAGCAGCTCTCCTAGCGGGGAAGGGGATACGCAGTATTTT.